This T cell receptor beta chain is drawn from a study of blood T cell repertoires in COVID-19. Study-wide context: COVID-19 samples collected from the United States, Italy and Spain covered acute and convalescent phases.

This clone was counted once. Data came from immunoSEQ multiplex PCR; TCRdb stores just in-frame clones and leaves some out. The sample gives some 50,000 clones, roughly 87% of which show up once; about 1.5% is in the top ten. Between the trimmed V and J ends, which lost 0 bases and 10 bases, there was a span of 10 bases. There are 14 residues in the CDR3. Germline V gives CDR1 SGHTA, CDR2 FQGNSA. The TCR was taken from a man aged 55 to 70 with acute or convalescent COVID-19. The chain carries TRBV7-2 and TRBJ1-6; weak D call: TRBD1 (5 bases). The sample comprised peripheral blood. The CDR3 DNA follows: TGTGCCAGCAGCTTAGCGGGGACTGGGTCACCCCTCCACTTT. Protein: CASSLAGTGSPLHF.